These T cell receptor beta chains were read from a single sample in a study of Ad26.COV2.S vaccination and SARS-CoV-2 variants. Produced via immunoSEQ multiplex PCR; TCRdb's table is partial and in-frame only. The table shows 440,000 or so clones, with roughly nine tenths occurring only once. Sequencing used peripheral blood, obtained in a trial of Ad26.COV2.S vaccine versus placebo. The source is a person aged 18-65 years who received the Ad26.COV2.S COVID-19 vaccine or a placebo. CDR3s include the opening cysteine and the closing phenylalanine or tryptophan. A D gene is named only where the DNA matches it firmly. Size is stated for part of the rows, as once, few or many counts, or as a class when the clone is expanded.

d_gene,v_gene,abundance,j_gene,CDR3aa,CDR3nt
NA,TRBV30,NA,TRBJ2-2,CAWSVGFTGELFF,TGTGCCTGGAGTGTGGGGTTCACCGGGGAGCTGTTTTTT
NA,TRBV4-3,NA,TRBJ2-5,CASSQGLGRDRVEKTQYF,TGCGCCAGCAGCCAAGGGTTGGGCAGGGATCGGGTCGAAAAGACCCAGTACTTC
TRBD1,TRBV5-5,few,TRBJ2-1,CASSLGQGFDEQFF,TGTGCCAGCAGCTTGGGACAGGGTTTCGATGAGCAGTTCTTC
TRBD1,TRBV5-5,NA,TRBJ2-2,CASSRQDRGITGELFF,TGTGCCAGCAGTAGACAGGACAGGGGAATTACCGGGGAGCTGTTTTTT
TRBD1,TRBV5-1,NA,TRBJ2-7,CASSVDRTYEQYF,TGCGCCAGCAGCGTGGACAGGACCTACGAGCAGTACTTC
NA,TRBV25-1,NA,TRBJ1-5,CASSLGGDQPQHF,TGTGCCAGCAGTTTAGGGGGGGATCAGCCCCAGCATTTT
TRBD2,TRBV30,NA,TRBJ2-2,CAWSVSGSWVGELFF,TGTGCCTGGAGTGTAAGCGGGAGTTGGGTCGGGGAGCTGTTTTTT
NA,TRBV2,NA,TRBJ2-3,CASRRDDTQYF,TGTGCCAGCAGGAGGGATGATACGCAGTATTTT
TRBD2,TRBV7-3,NA,TRBJ2-2,CASSSSTGTTTKNTGELFF,TGTGCCAGCAGCTCATCAACCGGGACTACGACGAAGAACACCGGGGAGCTGTTTTTT
TRBD2,TRBV2,NA,TRBJ2-3,CASSLLANVEYF,TGTGCCAGCAGTTTACTAGCGAACGTAGAGTATTTT
NA,TRBV24-1,NA,TRBJ2-1,CATSDPRGEQFF,TGTGCCACCAGTGATCCGCGAGGGGAGCAGTTCTTC
NA,TRBV30,NA,TRBJ2-7,CAWNRDNAYEQYF,TGTGCCTGGAACCGGGACAACGCTTACGAGCAGTACTTC
NA,TRBV29-1,NA,TRBJ2-3,CSVDGYMVDTQYF,TGCAGCGTTGATGGGTATATGGTAGATACGCAGTATTTT
TRBD1,TRBV19,NA,TRBJ1-3,CASSSRDRPGNTIYF,TGTGCCAGTAGTTCCCGGGACAGGCCTGGAAACACCATATATTTT
NA,TRBV6-5,NA,TRBJ1-4,CASTQRTDGREKLFF,TGTGCCAGCACCCAGCGGACAGACGGCCGAGAAAAACTGTTTTTT
NA,TRBV5-1,NA,TRBJ2-1,CASSSGSSYNEQFF,TGCGCCAGCAGTTCAGGTAGCTCCTACAATGAGCAGTTCTTC
NA,TRBV19,NA,TRBJ1-4,CASSIPGNEKLFF,TGTGCCAGTAGTATACCCGGGAATGAAAAACTGTTTTTT
NA,TRBV7-8,NA,TRBJ2-5,CASSLGAGTQYF,TGTGCCAGCAGCCTCGGCGCGGGGACCCAGTACTTC
NA,TRBV15,NA,TRBJ1-1,CATSRDRGINAEAFF,TGTGCCACCAGCAGAGATCGGGGCATAAACGCTGAAGCTTTCTTT
TRBD1,TRBV24-1,NA,TRBJ2-6,CATSEGTGVFSGANVLTF,TGTGCCACCAGTGAAGGGACAGGGGTTTTCTCTGGGGCCAACGTCCTGACTTTC
NA,TRBV19,NA,TRBJ1-5,CASSRGQTQPQHF,TGTGCCAGTAGTAGGGGGCAGACGCAGCCCCAGCATTTT
NA,TRBV6-2/TRBV6-3,once,TRBJ1-1,CASSYGGHLNTEAFF,TGTGCCAGCAGTTACGGGGGACACTTGAACACTGAAGCTTTCTTT
NA,TRBV7-2,NA,TRBJ2-5,CASSLAGGALETQYF,TGTGCCAGCAGCTTAGCGGGGGGGGCCCTGGAGACCCAGTACTTC
NA,TRBV4-1,NA,TRBJ1-2,CASSRTGNYGYTF,TGCGCCAGCAGCCGCACAGGGAACTATGGCTACACCTTC
NA,TRBV29-1,NA,TRBJ1-3,CSVEGGGNTIYF,TGCAGCGTTGAAGGTGGGGGAAACACCATATATTTT
NA,TRBV30,NA,TRBJ2-1,CAWSRTREQFF,TGTGCCTGGAGTCGTACTCGTGAGCAGTTCTTC
NA,TRBV29-1,NA,TRBJ2-3,CSVPPAHGTDTQYF,TGCAGCGTCCCCCCTGCTCACGGCACAGATACGCAGTATTTT
TRBD2,TRBV7-9,NA,TRBJ2-3,CASSLGLSGGSTDTQYF,TGTGCCAGCAGCTTAGGACTTAGCGGGGGTAGCACAGATACGCAGTATTTT
NA,TRBV7-2,NA,TRBJ1-2,CASSLELGYYGYTF,TGTGCCAGCAGCTTAGAATTGGGATACTATGGCTACACCTTC
NA,TRBV30,once,TRBJ1-2,CAWIYRVTWANYGYTF,TGTGCCTGGATTTACAGGGTAACATGGGCTAACTATGGCTACACCTTC
NA,TRBV7-9,NA,TRBJ1-1,CASSSATGNTEAFF,TGTGCCAGCAGCTCCGCAACAGGGAATACTGAAGCTTTCTTT
TRBD2,TRBV19,NA,TRBJ2-5,CASSLRLAGGQETQYF,TGTGCCAGTAGTTTAAGACTAGCGGGGGGCCAAGAGACCCAGTACTTC
TRBD1,TRBV6-1,NA,TRBJ1-4,CASSDVDRGGPTNEKLFF,TGTGCCAGCAGTGACGTCGACAGGGGAGGACCAACTAATGAAAAACTGTTTTTT
NA,TRBV7-9,NA,TRBJ2-5,CASFRSTQETQYF,TGTGCCAGCTTTAGGTCGACCCAAGAGACCCAGTACTTC
NA,TRBV2,NA,TRBJ2-2,CASSQRDANTGELFF,TGTGCCAGCAGTCAACGAGATGCGAACACCGGGGAGCTGTTTTTT
TRBD2,TRBV19,NA,TRBJ2-1,CASSPGLAGVGEQFF,TGTGCCAGTAGTCCGGGACTAGCGGGAGTAGGTGAGCAGTTCTTC
NA,TRBV3-1/TRBV3-2,NA,TRBJ1-4,CASSRQNANEKLFF,TGTGCCAGCTCGCGACAGAACGCCAATGAAAAACTGTTTTTT
NA,TRBV20-1,NA,TRBJ1-2,CSASTQDNYGYTF,TGCAGTGCTAGTACACAGGATAACTATGGCTACACCTTC
NA,TRBV11-2,NA,TRBJ2-7,CASSLTPRFEQYF,TGTGCCAGCAGCTTAACCCCCCGGTTCGAGCAGTACTTC
NA,TRBV5-1,NA,TRBJ2-7,CASSFLSGSYEQYF,TGCGCCAGCAGCTTTTTGAGCGGATCCTACGAGCAGTACTTC
NA,TRBV21-1,NA,TRBJ1-6,CASSKVQNNQQTTNSPLHF,TGTGCCAGCAGCAAAGTACAAAACAACCAACAAACTACTAATTCACCCCTCCACTTT
TRBD2,TRBV7-9,NA,TRBJ2-1,CASSLGFGGSIDEQFF,TGTGCCAGCAGCTTAGGTTTTGGCGGGAGTATCGATGAGCAGTTCTTC
TRBD1,TRBV30,NA,TRBJ1-2,CAWRTGHYGYTF,TGTGCCTGGAGGACAGGGCACTATGGCTACACCTTC
NA,TRBV3-1/TRBV3-2,NA,TRBJ1-5,CASSRTSSQPQHF,TGTGCCAGCAGCCGAACCTCAAGCCAGCCCCAGCATTTT
NA,TRBV28,NA,TRBJ1-2,CASSPLSLESYGYTF,TGTGCCAGCAGTCCCCTTTCCTTGGAGTCCTATGGCTACACCTTC
NA,TRBV20-1,NA,TRBJ2-1,CSASSTPSYNEQFF,TGCAGTGCTAGTAGCACCCCCTCCTACAATGAGCAGTTCTTC
NA,TRBV4-2,NA,TRBJ1-6,CASSPAFPTTYTGVVNSPLHF,TGTGCCAGCAGCCCAGCCTTCCCCACGACCTACACTGGGGTCGTAAATTCACCCCTCCACTTT
NA,TRBV18,NA,TRBJ1-4,CASSPSMGPNEKLFF,TGTGCCAGCTCACCTTCGATGGGACCTAATGAAAAACTGTTTTTT
NA,TRBV9,NA,TRBJ1-1,CASSTGDRGNTEAFF,TGTGCCAGCAGCACCGGGGACCGGGGGAACACTGAAGCTTTCTTT
TRBD1,TRBV20-1,few,TRBJ1-2,CSASPPTGVDGYTF,TGCAGTGCTAGTCCCCCTACAGGGGTAGATGGCTACACCTTC